Listed here are 12 T cell receptor beta chains from one sample, sequenced in a study of T-cell reconstitution after alpha-beta-depleted transplantation in children. The library targeted TCRbeta and was prepared with unique molecular identifiers. One entry per CDR3 protein, called by TCRdb with MiXCR from the PCR reads. This sample has under 100,000 distinct CDR3 sequences, with roughly 15% found just once. Here the sequenced sample was PBMCs, mostly from graft donor cells, taken 180 days after TCRalphabeta/CD19-depleted stem cell transplant. These TCRs come from a male patient aged 2-10 years who had a stem cell transplant for acute lymphoblastic leukemia, so the T cells may come from the graft donor.

This clonotype turned up a few times. The chain employs TRBV7-9 and TRBJ2-7, with 10 bases that match TRBD1. Germline V lookup: CDR1 SEHNR, CDR2 FQNEAQ (reference sequence). The CDR3 spans 15 residues. V shed 10 bases and J 6 bases; nucleotides not matched to a gene: 15. This CDR3 reads CANTTGQGGASEQYF. In nucleotides, the CDR3 is TGTGCCAACACGACAGGACAGGGGGGAGCCTCCGAGCAGTACTTC.

The rearrangement links TRBV9 to TRBJ2-1, with 10 positions matching TRBD2. The V and J ends lost 4 bases and 4 bases, in that order; junction bases with no gene match: 8. The germline V gene encodes CDR1 SGDLS and CDR2 YYNGEE. The CDR3 sequence is 16 residues long. The CDR3: CASSFRTSGTYNEQFF. The CDR3 DNA reads as TGTGCCAGCAGCTTCCGGACTAGCGGAACATACAATGAGCAGTTCTTC.

The chain combines TRBV5-1 with TRBJ2-7; TRBD1 aligns across 10 bases. Germline CDR1 and CDR2: SGHRS and YFSETQ. Trimming cost V 0 bases and J 5 bases; bases outside gene matches: 5. The CDR3 has 15 residues. CDR3 DNA: TGCGCCAGCAGCTTGGAGGGACAGGGGCCCCACGAGCAGTACTTC. This gives the protein CASSLEGQGPHEQYF.

This clonotype came up many times. The CDR3 DNA is TGTGCCAGCAGTCCCTCTATTCTTCTGGGCACAGATACGCAGTATTTT. This encodes CASSPSILLGTDTQYF. V and J are TRBV12-3 or TRBV12-4 and TRBJ2-3; D is ambiguous. The CDR3 loop spans 16 amino acids. V was shortened by 5 bases and J by 1 base, with 16 bases between the two germline ends.

This clonotype was seen more than once but under ten times. The chain combines TRBV7-2 with TRBJ2-3; D is ambiguous. The CDR3 is 15 amino acids. Trimming pared 6 bases from V and 1 base from J, leaving 14 bases between. Germline V lookup: CDR1 SGHTA, CDR2 FQGNSA. The CDR3 here is CASRDGTQGTDTQYF. Here the CDR3 DNA reads TGTGCCAGCAGGGACGGAACTCAGGGCACAGATACGCAGTATTTT.

This clonotype was observed many times. The chain joins TRBV12-3 or TRBV12-4 to TRBJ1-5; D call uncertain. The V and J ends lost 3 bases and 0 bases respectively, with 6 bases between them. The CDR3 spans 14 residues. The CDR3 here is CASSLGFSNQPQHF. The CDR3 DNA follows: TGTGCCAGCAGTTTGGGCTTTAGCAATCAGCCCCAGCATTTT.

In DNA, the CDR3 is TGCAGTGCTCGCCCCCCAGCGGGGGCCCCTAATACGCAGTATTTT. Amino acid sequence: CSARPPAGAPNTQYF. The chain is built from TRBV20-1 and TRBJ2-3; 8 nucleotides align to TRBD2. In germline, CDR1 is DFQATT, CDR2 SNEGSKA (reference sequence). There are 15 residues in the CDR3. Germline trimming cut 5 bases from V and 7 bases from J; bases unmatched to any gene: 14.

This clonotype was seen a few times. The rearrangement uses TRBV10-3 and TRBJ2-7; 8 bases align to TRBD1. The CDR3 sequence is 12 residues long. CDR1 is ENHRY and CDR2 is SYGVKD in the germline V gene. V lost 10 bases, J lost 3 bases, and 5 bases stayed unmatched. The CDR3, as DNA: TGTGCCACGACAGGGGCGCACTACGAGCAGTACTTC. Translating it yields CATTGAHYEQYF.

This clonotype was seen a few times. The rearrangement uses TRBV19 and TRBJ2-1; D may correspond to TRBD1 or TRBD2 (5 bases each). The ends were cut back, 5 bases at V and 9 bases at J, with 29 bases in the middle. The germline CDR1 and CDR2 sequences are LNHDA and SQIVND (reference sequence). CDR3 length equals 18 residues. In DNA, the CDR3 is TGTGCCAGTAGTGGAGGTCGGATCCACGACCCAACAGGTACTGAGCAGTTCTTC. Amino acids: CASSGGRIHDPTGTEQFF.

This chain joins TRBV4-2 and TRBJ1-1; D possibly corresponds to TRBD1 (6 bases). The germline V gene has CDR1 LGHNA and CDR2 YNFKEQ. The length of the CDR3 is 17 residues. V was trimmed by 4 bases and J by 7 bases, leaving 25 bases between them. The CDR3 is CASSPGYGGSRAGEAFF. The DNA for the CDR3 is TGTGCCAGCAGCCCAGGCTACGGGGGCTCGAGGGCCGGTGAAGCTTTCTTT.

The rearrangement links TRBV5-1 to TRBJ2-5, with D possibly matching TRBD1 (7 bases). This CDR3 contains 15 residues. V was trimmed by 0 bases and J by 1 base, leaving 10 bases between them. CDR1 and CDR2 (germline): SGHRS, YFSETQ. DNA for the CDR3: TGCGCCAGCAGCTTGGCCAGGGGGGTCCAAGAGACCCAGTACTTC. Encoded protein: CASSLARGVQETQYF.

V usage is TRBV30 and J usage is TRBJ2-2; D unclear. Trimming left V 4 bases short and J 1 base short, with 7 bases between. Germline V gene data show CDR1 as GTSNPN and CDR2 as SVGIG (reference sequence). The CDR3 contains 13 residues. The CDR3 coding sequence is TGTGCCTGGACCCACGGGAACACCGGGGAGCTGTTTTTT. Translation gives CAWTHGNTGELFF. The full variable domain, with the rest looked up from reference TRBV30 and TRBJ2-2, is SQTIHQWPATLVQPVGSPLSLECTVEGTSNPNLYWYRQAAGRGLQLLFYSVGIGQISSEVPQNLSASRPQDRQFILSSKKLLLSDSGFYLCAWTHGNTGELFFGEGSRLTVL.